Listed here are 17 T cell receptor beta chains from one sample, sequenced in a study of PD-1 blockade in classical Hodgkin lymphoma. TCRdb keeps only in-frame clones here, not all; method: immunoSEQ multiplex PCR. The data show 40,000 to 45,000 clones, with around 80% seen just once and roughly 12% held by the top ten. Brentuximab vedotin exposure varied, and every patient relapsed after autologous stem cell transplantation. The sample here was peripheral blood mononuclear cells (PBMCs), taken at baseline. The receptors here all came from a human donor with classical Hodgkin lymphoma.

V is TRBV19 and J is TRBJ2-2; D is unclear. This CDR3 has 13 amino acids. Germline values: CDR1 LNHDA, CDR2 SQIVND (reference sequence). Trimming cost V 3 bases and J 8 bases, with 10 bases left between them. The CDR3 protein is CASSINSLGELFF. The CDR3 nucleotides are TGTGCCAGTAGTATCAATTCTCTGGGGGAGCTGTTTTTT.

The V and J genes are TRBV4-1 and TRBJ1-2; 10 bases map to TRBD1. Germline V gene lookup returns CDR1 MGHRA and CDR2 YSYEKL. The V gene end was trimmed by 1 base and the J gene end by 3 bases; junction bases not matched to a gene: 5. There are 16 residues in the CDR3. CDR3 sequence reads: CASSQVWDRGDYGYTF. Here the CDR3 DNA reads TGCGCCAGCAGCCAAGTGTGGGACAGGGGAGACTATGGCTACACCTTC.

This clone was picked up one time. J is TRBJ2-7 and V is TRBV5-1; TRBD2 agrees at 11 bases. The V and J ends lost 4 bases and 0 bases, in that order; junction bases with no gene match: 3. The CDR3 is 15 amino acids. In germline, CDR1 is SGHRS, CDR2 YFSETQ. The CDR3 DNA sequence: TGCGCCAGCAGCACCGGACTAGCGGGCTCCTACGAGCAGTACTTC. It translates to CASSTGLAGSYEQYF.

The genes are TRBV6-5 and TRBJ2-3, with D unclear. Looked up from germline, CDR1 is MNHEY and CDR2 is SVGAGI. V lost 6 bases and J 3 bases, leaving 7 bases between the germline ends. The CDR3 is 12 residues long. CDR3 amino acids: CASSDVTDTQYF. DNA for the CDR3: TGTGCCAGCAGCGACGTAACAGATACGCAGTATTTT.

A few counts support this clone. This chain uses TRBV6-6 with TRBJ2-7; TRBD2 aligns across 10 bases. The V gene's germline CDR1 is MNHNY and CDR2 SVGAGI (reference sequence). Germline trimming cut 6 bases from V and 2 bases from J; bases unmatched to any gene: 4. The CDR3 spans 14 residues. The CDR3 sequence is CASSPGLAAYEQYF. CDR3 DNA: TGTGCCAGCAGCCCTGGACTAGCGGCCTACGAGCAGTACTTC.

This clone appeared a single time. The chain recombines TRBV2 with TRBJ1-4; TRBD1 agrees at 8 bases. The CDR3 consists of 15 residues. The trim removed 4 bases at V and 4 bases at J, leaving 5 bases unmatched. Germline assignment: CDR1 SNHLY and CDR2 FYNNEI. The CDR3 spells CASSVPGGGNEKLFF. The CDR3 coding sequence is TGTGCCAGCAGTGTACCAGGGGGCGGTAATGAAAAACTGTTTTTT.

The rearrangement uses TRBV7-2 and TRBJ2-3; 8 bases map to TRBD2. Germline V gene lookup returns CDR1 SGHTA and CDR2 FQGNSA. This CDR3 is built from 13 residues. V shed 8 bases, J shed 4 bases, and the junction held 5 bases outside the gene matches. The CDR3 nucleotides read TGTGCCAGCTTACGGGGGGGTTCAGATACGCAGTATTTT. This sequence encodes CASLRGGSDTQYF.

In this sample, this clone turned up once. This rearrangement joins TRBV27 to TRBJ1-1; D unclear. Germline CDR1 reads MNHEY; CDR2 reads SMNVEV (reference sequence). V lost 4 bases and J lost 1, with 13 bases in between. This CDR3 comprises 15 residues. In DNA, the CDR3 is TGTGCCAGCAGTTCCCTGAGGAGGAGGAACACTGAAGCTTTCTTT. It codes for CASSSLRRRNTEAFF.

The chain recombines TRBV4-3 with TRBJ2-2; no clear D gene. Germline CDR1 reads LGHNA; CDR2 reads YSLEER. V lost 1 base and J 8 bases, leaving 8 bases between the germline ends. CDR3 size: 13 residues. The CDR3 reads CASSQVFGGELFF. For the CDR3, the DNA is TGCGCCAGCAGCCAAGTTTTCGGGGGGGAGCTGTTTTTT.

The chain combines TRBV29-1 with TRBJ2-7; 7 bases map to TRBD1. Looked up from germline, CDR1 is SQVTM and CDR2 is ANQGSEA. This CDR3 is built from 16 residues. After removal of 5 bases from V and 4 bases from J, the junction contained 17 bases not matched to a gene. This CDR3 is CSVLKGAGTEPYEQYF. The CDR3 bases are TGCAGCGTTCTTAAAGGGGCCGGGACAGAACCTTACGAGCAGTACTTC.

The rearrangement uses TRBV5-4 and TRBJ1-5, with 7 bases that match TRBD1. In germline, CDR1 is SGHNT, CDR2 YYREEE (reference sequence). CDR3 size: 14 residues. V was pared by 1 base and J by 4 bases, with 2 bases of the junction left unmatched. CDR3 coding DNA: TGTGCCAGCAGCTTGAGCAGGGGGAATCAGCCCCAGCATTTT. Translating gives CASSLSRGNQPQHF.

Only a few counts were recorded for this clone. The chain has TRBV27 and TRBJ2-2, with D perhaps being TRBD1 or TRBD2 (6 bases each). V was clipped by 7 bases and J by 3 bases, with 18 bases between them. The CDR3 spans 16 residues. Looked up from germline, CDR1 is MNHEY and CDR2 is SMNVEV (reference sequence). CDR3 in amino acids: CASTEGGFRYTGELFF. CDR3 nucleotides: TGTGCCAGCACCGAGGGGGGCTTCCGCTACACCGGGGAGCTGTTTTTT.

This clone has a handful of counts. The chain has TRBV18 and TRBJ1-1, with a tentative D call TRBD1 (5 bases). CDR1 and CDR2 (germline): KGHSH, LQKENI. Trimming removed 6 bases from V and 8 bases from J, with 16 bases in between. This CDR3 has 13 amino acids. As DNA, the CDR3 is TGTGCCAGCTCTCTCCGGCGAGGGGAGGAAGCTTTCTTT. This codes for CASSLRRGEEAFF.

Remarks on this clone: This specimen includes other DNA sequences encoding the same CDR3. The rearrangement links TRBV7-6 to TRBJ2-5; D tentatively fits TRBD1 or TRBD2 (6 bases each). Germline CDR1 reads SGHVS; CDR2 reads FNYEAQ. This CDR3 comprises 14 residues. Trimming shortened V by 1 base and J by 5 bases, and 11 bases separated the two germline ends. Here the CDR3 reads CASSLGGAGETQYF. The CDR3 DNA follows: TGTGCCAGCAGCTTAGGGGGGGCAGGGGAGACCCAGTACTTC.

This chain uses TRBV25-1 with TRBJ2-7; 8 bases match TRBD1. Trimming removed 2 bases from V and 2 bases from J; junction bases left unmatched: 5. The germline V gene encodes CDR1 MGHDK and CDR2 SYGVNS. This CDR3 has 15 residues. DNA for the CDR3: TGTGCCAGCAGTGAACTCGACAGGGGTACCTACGAGCAGTACTTC. Its protein product is CASSELDRGTYEQYF.

This clone appeared a few times. This chain uses TRBV9 with TRBJ2-1, with D possibly matching TRBD1 (5 bases). The CDR3 is made up of 15 amino acids. V lost 4 bases to trimming and J lost 8 bases, with 19 bases between them. The germline gives CDR1 SGDLS, CDR2 YYNGEE. The DNA of the CDR3 is TGTGCCAGCAGCCCAGGGCCAGAGGATGGGGATGAGCAGTTCTTC. Protein sequence: CASSPGPEDGDEQFF.

CDR3 DNA sequence: TGTGCCAGCAGCTTAGTCCAAAACACCGGGGAGCTGTTTTTT. The encoded protein is CASSLVQNTGELFF. The rearrangement uses TRBV7-2 and TRBJ2-2; D gene ambiguous. V lost 1 base and J 2 bases, leaving 5 bases between the germline ends. This CDR3 has 14 amino acids. Germline CDR1 reads SGHTA; CDR2 reads FQGNSA.